Following are 20 T cell receptor beta chains from one sample sequenced in a study of post-analysis software for immune sequencing data. Tagging with unique molecular identifiers was a feature of the TCR beta cDNA libraries. TCRdb analysed the PCR reads with MiXCR anew, one entry per CDR3 protein. The sample holds 700,000 to 900,000 distinct CDR3 sequences; around 42% are singletons and the top ten take roughly 4.5%. Whole-study results and caveats: Controls had lower frequencies than patients of five TRBV segments, which included TRBV5-6, TRBV5-1 and TRBV20-1.

Their target antigens are unknown. What was sequenced was blood. These receptors were collected from a girl aged 10 to 17 with multiple sclerosis.

This clonotype occurred a few times. This CDR3 is CASSADRGVYNEQFF. CDR3 nucleotide sequence: TGTGCCAGCAGCGCCGACAGGGGTGTGTACAATGAGCAGTTCTTC. This sequence joins TRBV6-5 and TRBJ2-1, with 8 bases aligning to TRBD1. The CDR3 has 15 residues. The germline V gene encodes CDR1 MNHEY and CDR2 SVGAGI. V dropped 6 bases and J dropped 4; count of bases not matched to a gene: 8.

The chain joins TRBV11-3 to TRBJ2-1, with D unresolved. Germline loops: CDR1 SGHNT, CDR2 YENEEA. This CDR3 spans 15 amino acids. The V end was cut by 0 bases, the J end by 9 bases, with 15 bases between. The DNA for the CDR3 is TGTGCCAGCAGCTTAGAGGTCGTCCGTGGGATTGAGCAGTTCTTC. Its translation: CASSLEVVRGIEQFF.

The gene calls are TRBV18 and TRBJ2-6; weak D call: TRBD1 (5 bases). This CDR3 is built from 16 residues. Looked up from germline, CDR1 is KGHSH and CDR2 is LQKENI. V was trimmed by 6 bases and J by 0 bases, leaving 12 bases between them. CDR3 coding DNA: TGTGCCAGCTCGTCTCGACAGTACTCTGGGGCCAACGTCCTGACTTTC. It is translated as CASSSRQYSGANVLTF.

The rearrangement joins TRBV20-1 to TRBJ1-1, with 8 bases that match TRBD1. The V gene's germline CDR1 is DFQATT and CDR2 SNEGSKA (reference sequence). Germline trimming cut 2 bases from V and 6 bases from J; bases unmatched to any gene: 8. The CDR3 contains 14 residues. The CDR3 loop is CSARIGQGRAEAFF. CDR3 nucleotides: TGCAGTGCTAGAATAGGACAGGGTAGGGCTGAAGCTTTCTTT.

The J gene is TRBJ2-5, the V gene TRBV6-5; D ambiguous. The end of the DNA is better explained by TRBJ2-7, so the J call may be wrong. The germline V gene encodes CDR1 MNHEY and CDR2 SVGAGI. The CDR3 is 12 residues long. CDR3 protein: CASSYSNREQYF. DNA for the CDR3: TGTGCCAGCAGTTACAGTAATCGCGAGCAGTACTTC.

There are a few counts of this clonotype. J is TRBJ2-3 and V is TRBV29-1; TRBD2 agrees at 10 bases. The ends lost 3 bases at V and 5 bases at J; junction bases unmatched: 8. In germline, CDR1 is SQVTM, CDR2 ANQGSEA. The CDR3 runs 15 residues. DNA of the CDR3: TGCAGCGTTGAGGAGGCTAGCGGGGGAAAAGATACGCAGTATTTT. Its translation is CSVEEASGGKDTQYF.

The rearrangement links TRBV6-6 to TRBJ2-7; TRBD2 aligns across 7 bases. Per the germline V gene, CDR1 is MNHNY and CDR2 is SVGAGI (reference sequence). The CDR3 has 17 amino acids. J lost 6 bases, V lost 2 bases, and 16 bases had no gene match. CDR3 region: CASSYHPQAGRAFEQYF. In nucleotides, the CDR3 is TGTGCCAGCAGTTACCACCCTCAGGCAGGGAGGGCCTTCGAGCAGTACTTC.

This chain joins TRBV15 and TRBJ2-7; possibly TRBD2 for D (6 bases). Trimming took off 7 bases at V and 0 bases at J, with 13 bases between the two ends. Germline-derived CDR1 and CDR2 are LNHNV and YYDKDF (reference sequence). The CDR3 is made up of 14 amino acids. The CDR3 loop is CATTRDWPSYEQYF. CDR3 nucleotides: TGTGCCACCACCCGGGACTGGCCCTCCTACGAGCAGTACTTC.

This chain joins TRBV5-1 and TRBJ2-7; 7 nucleotides match TRBD2. The CDR3 has 16 amino acids. V gave up 4 bases and J gave up 0 bases; unmatched junction bases: 10. CDR1 and CDR2 (germline): SGHRS, YFSETQ. CDR3 sequence (DNA): TGCGCCAGCAGCCCTTTAGGTGGCGGGAGCTCCTACGAGCAGTACTTC. Translating gives CASSPLGGGSSYEQYF. Full variable domain (outside the CDR3, taken from reference TRBV5-1 and TRBJ2-7): KAGVTQTPRYLIKTRGQQVTLSCSPISGHRSVSWYQQTPGQGLQFLFEYFSETQRNKGNFPGRFSGRQFSNSRSEMNVSTLELGDSALYLCASSPLGGGSSYEQYFGPGTRLTVT.

This clonotype was detected only a few times. The chain couples TRBV6-1 to TRBJ2-7; 7 bases are shared with TRBD1. CDR1 and CDR2 (germline): MNHNS, SASEGT. V shed 7 bases and J 3 bases; nucleotides not matched to a gene: 12. The CDR3 totals 15 residues. The CDR3 spells CASNHRQGIVYEQYF. The CDR3 DNA reads TGTGCCAGCAACCACCGACAGGGCATCGTCTACGAGCAGTACTTC.

This clonotype has just a few counts. The chain recombines TRBV20-1 with TRBJ2-2, with TRBD2 identical over 8 bases. Germline CDR1 DFQATT, CDR2 SNEGSKA (reference sequence). The CDR3 extends over 14 amino acids. J lost 5 bases, V lost 3 bases, and 5 bases had no gene match. CDR3 sequence reads: CSASAGGGTGELFF. The CDR3 bases are TGCAGTGCTAGCGCGGGAGGTGGAACCGGGGAGCTGTTTTTT.

The V call is TRBV7-2, the J call TRBJ1-2; the D is unclear. Trimming took off 0 bases at V and 7 bases at J, with 15 bases between the two ends. The CDR3 consists of 15 residues. In germline, CDR1 is SGHTA, CDR2 FQGNSA. Here the CDR3 reads CASSLATSLVAGYTF. The DNA for the CDR3 is TGTGCCAGCAGCTTAGCGACTAGCTTAGTGGCTGGCTACACCTTC.

This clonotype was seen a few times. The genes are TRBV7-2 and TRBJ2-5, with a possible D match to TRBD1 (5 bases). V was pared by 5 bases and J by 2 bases, with 15 bases between. Germline V gives CDR1 SGHTA, CDR2 FQGNSA. The CDR3 runs 15 residues. In nucleotides, the CDR3 is TGTGCCAGCAGCCTAGAACAGGCTAGACAAGAGACCCAGTACTTC. Encoded protein: CASSLEQARQETQYF.

The rearrangement links TRBV5-1 to TRBJ2-7; 8 bases map to TRBD1. Germline trimming cut 6 bases from V and 2 bases from J; bases unmatched to any gene: 7. Germline loops: CDR1 SGHRS, CDR2 YFSETQ. CDR3 length: 14 residues. CDR3 DNA: TGCGCCAGCACCTCCGGGACAGGAGCCTACGAGCAGTACTTC. Translated: CASTSGTGAYEQYF.

V usage is TRBV6-1 and J usage is TRBJ1-1; D unclear. CDR3 length: 13 residues. V was shortened by 6 bases and J by 1 base, with 9 bases between the two germline ends. The germline V gene encodes CDR1 MNHNS and CDR2 SASEGT. The CDR3 reads CASRISRNTEAFF. Here the CDR3 DNA reads TGTGCCAGCAGGATTTCACGGAACACTGAAGCTTTCTTT.

This rearrangement joins TRBV5-1 to TRBJ1-2; 11 bases are shared with TRBD1. The germline gives CDR1 SGHRS, CDR2 YFSETQ. The CDR3 has 14 amino acids. The V and J ends lost 4 bases and 5 bases, in that order; junction bases with no gene match: 4. Here the CDR3 DNA reads TGCGCCAGCAGCAAGGGACAGGGGGAGTATGGCTACACCTTC. It codes for CASSKGQGEYGYTF.

The chain is built from TRBV12-3 or TRBV12-4 and TRBJ1-5; D remains unclear. This CDR3 is built from 14 residues. Trimming took off 3 bases at V and 0 bases at J, with 6 bases between the two ends. CDR3 residues: CASSFFGSNQPQHF. Here the CDR3 DNA reads TGTGCCAGCAGTTTTTTTGGTAGCAATCAGCCCCAGCATTTT.

The V and J genes are TRBV5-6 and TRBJ1-4; D is possibly TRBD1 (5 bases). CDR1 and CDR2 from the germline V gene are SGHDT and YYEEEE. Trimming took 3 bases from V and 0 from J, leaving 27 bases between them. The CDR3 is 21 amino acids. The CDR3 is CASSWSAGTTWAFATNEKLFF. The CDR3 bases are TGTGCCAGCAGCTGGAGTGCCGGGACCACATGGGCTTTTGCAACTAATGAAAAACTGTTTTTT.

The rearrangement uses TRBV10-3 and TRBJ2-1, with TRBD1 matching over 9 bases. The CDR3 is 16 residues long. J was trimmed by 5 bases and V by 6 bases; bases with no gene match: 11. CDR1 is ENHRY and CDR2 is SYGVKD in the germline V gene. The CDR3 nucleotides are TGTGCCATCAGCGCCTTCGGGGGACAGGGACACAATGAGCAGTTCTTC. It translates to CAISAFGGQGHNEQFF.

The genes are TRBV5-6 and TRBJ2-7, with TRBD1 matching 9 bases. CDR3 size: 15 residues. V shed 4 bases, J shed 4 bases, and the junction held 9 bases outside the gene matches. CDR1 is SGHDT and CDR2 is YYEEEE in the germline V gene. The CDR3 spells CASSASQGARYEQYF. For the CDR3, the DNA is TGTGCCAGCAGCGCGTCACAGGGGGCGCGGTACGAGCAGTACTTC. The complete variable domain, with remaining parts taken from reference TRBV5-6 and TRBJ2-7, reads DAGVTQSPTHLIKTRGQQVTLRCSPKSGHDTVSWYQQALGQGPQFIFQYYEEEERQRGNFPDRFSGHQFPNYSSELNVNALLLGDSALYLCASSASQGARYEQYFGPGTRLTVT.